This T cell receptor (beta chain) is from a study of blood T cell repertoires in COVID-19. Study-level background: Nucleic acid was either cDNA or gDNA, and it came from T cells, B-cell-depleted T cells, or PBMCs.

Ages ranged from about 18 to 89 years, with residence in some 25 US areas. The study assigned cohorts using participant-reported clinical history. Per the original data handling: Amplified reference gene primers provided the basis for estimating nucleated cell counts. Measured with immunoSEQ multiplex PCR; TCRdb has only the in-frame clones, and not every one. V and J calls and clone size are given by that table; D and trimming were obtained from the DNA. The sample contains roughly 200,000 clones, approximately 81% of which appear only once. CDR1 is MNHEY and CDR2 is SVGEGT in the germline V gene. CDR3 length equals 16 residues. V was trimmed by 0 bases and J by 3 bases, leaving 12 bases between them.

The sample was PBMCs or T cells enriched from blood (not recorded which). The receptor was derived from a man aged 35 to 55 who had recovered from COVID-19. V gene TRBV6-2 or TRBV6-3 combines with J gene TRBJ2-1, with D hard to call. CDR3 nucleotide sequence: TGTGCCAGCAGTTACTCGATGTCGCAGATCTACAATGAGCAGTTCTTC. Protein: CASSYSMSQIYNEQFF.